The present entry profiles one TCR beta chain with its context. These data come from a study of Graves' ophthalmopathy and Graves' hyperthyroidism. Beta-chain TCR CDR3 regions were amplified from RNA transcripts. RT-PCR with HTBI primers came first, then second-round multiplex PCR. TCRdb re-called the multiplex PCR reads with MiXCR, one entry per CDR3 protein. The sample holds 650,000 to 900,000 distinct CDR3 sequences, roughly 40% seen once. The authors isolated PBMCs from around 10 ml of fresh peripheral blood. Between the trimmed V and J ends, which lost 5 bases and 3 bases, there was a span of 14 bases. Germline CDR1 SGDLS, CDR2 YYNGEE. The CDR3 sequence is 14 residues long.

Sequenced input: peripheral blood. V is TRBV9 and J is TRBJ1-1; D is uncertain. The source is an adult man with Graves' ophthalmopathy. CDR3: CASSLIRLDTEAFF. CDR3 nucleotide sequence: TGTGCCAGCAGTTTAATCCGACTGGACACTGAAGCTTTCTTT.